The rows below give T cell receptor beta chains drawn from one sample of a study of T cell repertoires in aging, cancer and after chemotherapy. TCRdb reanalysed the multiplex PCR reads using MiXCR and keeps one entry per CDR3 protein. The sample consists of 10,000 to 15,000 distinct CDR3 sequences, less than 40% of them appearing once. Sample: blood. The receptors here all came from a human donor in good health. The donor label of this sample is uncertain. CDR3s include the opening cysteine and the closing phenylalanine or tryptophan. D genes are given only for firm matches. Clone size is not always given. Where it is, it says once, few, many or a class for expanded clones.

V gene	clone size	D gene	J gene	CDR3 length	CDR3 DNA	CDR3 protein
TRBV12-3/TRBV12-4	-	-	TRBJ2-1	18	TGTGCCAGCAGTTTAGCGCGGGTAGCCGGAGGTAGTTACAATGAGCAGTTCTTC	CASSLARVAGGSYNEQFF
TRBV7-2	-	-	TRBJ2-5	14	TGTGCCAGCAGCGACGGGGGTGCCAGGGAGACCCAGTACTTC	CASSDGGARETQYF
TRBV29-1	medium-sized	-	TRBJ1-5	13	TGCAGCGTTTCGGGGGCATTCAATCAGCCCCAGCATTTT	CSVSGAFNQPQHF
TRBV5-4	-	-	TRBJ1-3	9	TGTGCCAGCCCGAACACCATATATTTT	CASPNTIYF
TRBV6-2/TRBV6-3	-	TRBD2	TRBJ2-1	15	TGTGCCAGCAGTCTACTAGCGGGAGCTTTCAATGAGCAGTTCTTC	CASSLLAGAFNEQFF
TRBV11-3	medium-sized	TRBD1	TRBJ2-7	13	TGTGCCAGCAGCTTACTGACAGGGTACGAGCAGTACTTC	CASSLLTGYEQYF
TRBV5-4	few	TRBD1	TRBJ1-4	14	TGTGCCAGCAGCTCGGGACAGGGAACTGAAAAACTGTTTTTT	CASSSGQGTEKLFF
TRBV19	medium-sized	-	TRBJ1-1	12	TGTGCCAGTAGTCCAGGACAAGCTGAAGCTTTCTTT	CASSPGQAEAFF
TRBV30	-	-	TRBJ1-2	11	TGTGCCTGGAGTGTACTCCGGGGCTACACCTTC	CAWSVLRGYTF
TRBV11-3	-	TRBD1	TRBJ1-4	18	TGTGCCAGCAGCCTGACTGTGGGACAGTTAAGTCAAAATGAAAAACTGTTTTTT	CASSLTVGQLSQNEKLFF
TRBV24-1	-	-	TRBJ1-2	12	TGTGCCACCAGTGACTCAGGGTCCGGCTACACCTTC	CATSDSGSGYTF
TRBV6-5	medium-sized	TRBD2	TRBJ2-2	15	TGTGCCACCTGCGCCGGGACTACGCCAACCGGGGAGCTGTTTTTT	CATCAGTTPTGELFF
TRBV6-1	-	TRBD1	TRBJ2-5	15	TGTGCCAGCACCCGAGGGACAGGGCCCGGGGAGACCCAGTACTTC	CASTRGTGPGETQYF
TRBV6-2/TRBV6-3	-	-	TRBJ1-2	13	TGTGCCAGCAGTTACGCCGAAATTTATGGCTACACCTTC	CASSYAEIYGYTF
TRBV11-3	medium-sized	TRBD2	TRBJ2-3	16	TGTGCCAGCAGCTTAAGGCGGACGGGGGGGGCAGATACGCAGTATTTT	CASSLRRTGGADTQYF
TRBV19	medium-sized	-	TRBJ2-7	14	TGTGCCAGTACCCCAACGGGACAAGGCTACGAGCAGTACTTC	CASTPTGQGYEQYF
TRBV6-1	medium-sized	-	TRBJ2-3	16	TGTGCCAGCAGTGAAGCGTCCACGGGGAGCACAGATACGCAGTATTTT	CASSEASTGSTDTQYF
TRBV30	medium-sized	-	TRBJ2-7	12	TGTGCCTGGAGTGTATCCATACACGAGCAGTACTTC	CAWSVSIHEQYF
TRBV5-4	few	-	TRBJ2-5	17	TGTGCCAGCAGCTTGGGTAGCCCTTATATGCTTGGGGAGACCCAGTACTTC	CASSLGSPYMLGETQYF
TRBV19	-	-	TRBJ1-3	17	TGTGCCCCCCAAGGCCGCGGCGGCGAAATCTCTGGAAACACCATATATTTT	CAPQGRGGEISGNTIYF
TRBV27	few	TRBD1	TRBJ2-7	14	TGTGCCAGCAGTTACTTAAAGACGGACAGGATACAGTACTTC	CASSYLKTDRIQYF
TRBV29-1	medium-sized	-	TRBJ2-5	14	TGCAGCGTTCTTGGGGCCTCCTACCGAGAGACCCAGTACTTC	CSVLGASYRETQYF
TRBV27	-	TRBD1	TRBJ2-4	14	TGTGCCAGCAGTGCAGACAGGGGAGCAAACATTCAGTACTTC	CASSADRGANIQYF
TRBV29-1	medium-sized	-	TRBJ2-3	16	TGCAGCGTGAGGGGCCGGGCACTTCTAAGCACAGATACGCAGTATTTT	CSVRGRALLSTDTQYF
TRBV19	few	-	TRBJ2-7	14	TGTGCCAGTAGTAAAGGAACGGATACCTACGAGCAGTACTTC	CASSKGTDTYEQYF
TRBV30	few	-	TRBJ2-3	15	TGTGCCTGGACCCCCAGCTACTCTAGCACAGATACGCAGTATTTT	CAWTPSYSSTDTQYF
TRBV18	-	-	TRBJ1-1	13	TGTGCCAGCTCATTGGACAGGAACACTGAAGCTTTCTTT	CASSLDRNTEAFF
TRBV12-3/TRBV12-4	-	TRBD2	TRBJ2-7	18	TGTGCCAGCAGTTTAAGACTAGCGGGAGTTGGGAGGGGCTACGAGCAGTACTTC	CASSLRLAGVGRGYEQYF
TRBV6-6	-	-	TRBJ1-5	16	TGTGACAGCAGTGGAGGGGTATTGTACAGCAATCAGCCCCAGCATTTT	CDSSGGVLYSNQPQHF
TRBV29-1	medium-sized	TRBD1	TRBJ2-1	14	TGCAGCGTGGAGACAGGGAGTTCGGGAAATGAGCAGTTCTTC	CSVETGSSGNEQFF
TRBV5-5	few	-	TRBJ2-3	13	TGTGCCAGCAGCAGGGATTTCACAGATACGCAGTATTTT	CASSRDFTDTQYF
TRBV27	-	-	TRBJ2-1	14	TGTGCCAGTGGAGCGAGGAGCTCCTACAATGAGCAGTTCTTC	CASGARSSYNEQFF
TRBV19	medium-sized	TRBD1	TRBJ1-6	14	TGTGCCAGTAGGGACAGGAGGGTGCGCTCCCCCCTCCACTTT	CASRDRRVRSPLHF
TRBV12-3/TRBV12-4	few	-	TRBJ2-3	15	TGTGCCAGCAGTTTGACGGGCAGGCCGACAGATACGCAGTATTTT	CASSLTGRPTDTQYF
TRBV15	-	TRBD1	TRBJ1-1	15	TGTGCCACCAGCAGGTCCGACAGGGGAGAAACTGAAGCTTTCTTT	CATSRSDRGETEAFF
TRBV19	-	TRBD2	TRBJ2-7	15	TGTGCCAGTAGTAACCTGGGACTAGCGGGAGGCGAGCAGTACTTC	CASSNLGLAGGEQYF
TRBV6-5	-	TRBD2	TRBJ2-3	17	TGTGCCAGCAGGCGACCCGCTAGCGGGAGGGCGGGAGATACGCAGTATTTT	CASRRPASGRAGDTQYF
TRBV6-6	medium-sized	-	TRBJ2-3	13	TGTGCCAGCAGTTATGGGGGCCCAGATACGCAGTATTTT	CASSYGGPDTQYF
TRBV19	few	-	TRBJ2-7	15	TGTGCCAGTAGTATAGAGGGGGCAACCTGGTACGAGCAGTACTTC	CASSIEGATWYEQYF
TRBV5-4	few	-	TRBJ1-4	14	TGTGCCAGCAGCTCGACGGAGGATAATGAAAAACTGTTTTTT	CASSSTEDNEKLFF
TRBV19	-	TRBD2	TRBJ2-3	14	TGTGCCAGTAGTATTAGCGGGAGTGCAGATACGCAGTATTTT	CASSISGSADTQYF
TRBV5-4	-	TRBD1	TRBJ2-7	13	TGTGCCAGCAGCTGGGACAGGGCCTACGAGCAGTACTTC	CASSWDRAYEQYF
TRBV30	few	TRBD2	TRBJ2-5	14	TGTGCCTGGAGGGGGGTAGCGGGTGGAGAGACCCAGTACTTC	CAWRGVAGGETQYF
TRBV5-6	few	-	TRBJ1-4	14	TGTGCCAGCAGCATCAGTCCGCGGGATGAAAAACTGTTTTTT	CASSISPRDEKLFF
TRBV15	-	-	TRBJ2-7	13	TGTGCCACCAGCATAAATACAGGCTACGAGCAGTACTTC	CATSINTGYEQYF
TRBV5-4	few	-	TRBJ2-5	14	TGTGCCAGCAGCTTGGCACGGGCAGAAGAGACCCAGTACTTC	CASSLARAEETQYF
TRBV19	few	-	TRBJ2-1	14	TGTGCCAGTATAAGCAGTGCTGCCCCCAATGAGCAGTTCTTC	CASISSAAPNEQFF
TRBV11-1	medium-sized	TRBD2	TRBJ2-3	15	TGTGCCAGCAGTTTTACTAGCGGGAGCACAGATACGCAGTATTTT	CASSFTSGSTDTQYF